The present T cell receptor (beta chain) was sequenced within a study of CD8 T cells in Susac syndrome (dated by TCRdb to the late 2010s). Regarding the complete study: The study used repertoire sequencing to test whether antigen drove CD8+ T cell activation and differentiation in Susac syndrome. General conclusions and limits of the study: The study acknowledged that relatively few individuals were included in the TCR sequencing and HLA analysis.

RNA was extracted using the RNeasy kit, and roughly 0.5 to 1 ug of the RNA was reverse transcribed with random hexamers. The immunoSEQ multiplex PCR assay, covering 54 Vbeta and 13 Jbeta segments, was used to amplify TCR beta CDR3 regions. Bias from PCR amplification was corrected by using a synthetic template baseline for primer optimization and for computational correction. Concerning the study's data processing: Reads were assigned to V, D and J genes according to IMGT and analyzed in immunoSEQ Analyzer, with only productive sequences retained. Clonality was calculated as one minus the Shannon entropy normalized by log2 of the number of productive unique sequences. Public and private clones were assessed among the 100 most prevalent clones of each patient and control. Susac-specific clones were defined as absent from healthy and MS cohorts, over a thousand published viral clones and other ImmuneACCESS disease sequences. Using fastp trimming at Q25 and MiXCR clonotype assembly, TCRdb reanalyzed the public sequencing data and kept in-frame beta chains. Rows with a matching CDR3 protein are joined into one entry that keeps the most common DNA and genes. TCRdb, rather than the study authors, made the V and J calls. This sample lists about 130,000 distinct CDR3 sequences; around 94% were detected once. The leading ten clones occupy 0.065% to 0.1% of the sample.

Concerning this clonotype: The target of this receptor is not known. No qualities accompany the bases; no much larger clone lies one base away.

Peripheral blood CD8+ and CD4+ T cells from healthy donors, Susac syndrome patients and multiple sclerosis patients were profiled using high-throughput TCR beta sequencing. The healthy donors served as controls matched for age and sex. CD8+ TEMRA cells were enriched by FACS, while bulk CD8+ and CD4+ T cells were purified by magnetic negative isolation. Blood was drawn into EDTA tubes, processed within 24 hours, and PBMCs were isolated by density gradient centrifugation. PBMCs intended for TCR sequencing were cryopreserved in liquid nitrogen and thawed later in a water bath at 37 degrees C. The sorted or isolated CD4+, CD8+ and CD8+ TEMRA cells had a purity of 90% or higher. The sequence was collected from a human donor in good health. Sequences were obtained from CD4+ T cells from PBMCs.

The CDR3 region reads CSVDGASGYSYNEQFF. The nucleotides are TGCAGCGTTGATGGTGCTAGCGGATATTCCTACAATGAGCAGTTCTTC. Recombination joined TRBV29-1 with TRBJ2-1, with 7 central nucleotides matching TRBD2. Trimmed from V: 3 bases; trimmed from J: 1 base; junction bases lacking a gene match: 9. Reading from cysteine to phenylalanine, the CDR3 counts 16 amino acids. The CDR3 DNA has 48 bases and is translated from base 1. The germline V gene sets CDR1 to SQVTM and CDR2 to ANQGSEA.